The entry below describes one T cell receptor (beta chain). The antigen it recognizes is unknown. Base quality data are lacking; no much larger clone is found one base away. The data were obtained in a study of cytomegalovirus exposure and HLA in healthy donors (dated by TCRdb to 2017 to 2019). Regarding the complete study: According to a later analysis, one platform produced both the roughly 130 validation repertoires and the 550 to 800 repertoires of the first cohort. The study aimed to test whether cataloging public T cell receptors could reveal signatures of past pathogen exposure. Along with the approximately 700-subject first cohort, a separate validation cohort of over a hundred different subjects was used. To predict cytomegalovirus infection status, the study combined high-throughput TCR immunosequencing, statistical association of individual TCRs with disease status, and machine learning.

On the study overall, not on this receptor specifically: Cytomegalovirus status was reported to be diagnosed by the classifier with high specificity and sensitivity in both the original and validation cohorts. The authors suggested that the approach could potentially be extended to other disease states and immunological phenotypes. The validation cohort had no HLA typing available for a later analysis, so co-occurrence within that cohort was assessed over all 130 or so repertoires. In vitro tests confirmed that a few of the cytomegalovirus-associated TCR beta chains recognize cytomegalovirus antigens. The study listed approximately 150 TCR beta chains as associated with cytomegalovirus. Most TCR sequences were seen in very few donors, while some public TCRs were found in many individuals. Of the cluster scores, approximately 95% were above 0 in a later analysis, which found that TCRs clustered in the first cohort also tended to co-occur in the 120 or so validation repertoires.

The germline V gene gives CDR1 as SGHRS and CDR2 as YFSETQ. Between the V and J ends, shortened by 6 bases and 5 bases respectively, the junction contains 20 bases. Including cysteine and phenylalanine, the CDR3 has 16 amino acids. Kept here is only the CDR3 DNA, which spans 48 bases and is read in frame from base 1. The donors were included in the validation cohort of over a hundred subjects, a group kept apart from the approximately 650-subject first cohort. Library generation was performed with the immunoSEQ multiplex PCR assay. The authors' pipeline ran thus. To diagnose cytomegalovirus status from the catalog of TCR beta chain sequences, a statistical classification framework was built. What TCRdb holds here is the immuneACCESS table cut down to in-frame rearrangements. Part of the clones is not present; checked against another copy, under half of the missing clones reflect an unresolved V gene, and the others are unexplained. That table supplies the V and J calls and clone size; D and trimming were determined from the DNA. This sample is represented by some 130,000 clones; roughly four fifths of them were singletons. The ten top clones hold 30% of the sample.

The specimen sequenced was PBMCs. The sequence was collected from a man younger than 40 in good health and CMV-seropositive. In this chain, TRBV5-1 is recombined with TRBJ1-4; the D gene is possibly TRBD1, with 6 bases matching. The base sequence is TGCGCCAGCACCCTGTTCCCGACAGGTTCGAATGAAAAACTGTTTTTT. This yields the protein CASTLFPTGSNEKLFF.